This T cell receptor beta chain was found in a study of T cells in tumors after PD-1 blockade. Findings and limits, study-wide: Some novel exhausted tumor clones appeared in pre-treatment blood, suggesting peripheral recruitment.

The CDR3 covers 14 residues. V trimming: 2 bases; J trimming: 2 bases; junction bases outside the gene matches: 0. Germline V gene sequence: CDR1 MDHEN, CDR2 SYDVKM. A word on this clone: Its target is not known.

Assay used: immunoSEQ multiplex PCR; TCRdb lists only in-frame clones, some missing. Of about 14,000 clones in the sample, about 82% were seen once. This TCR was sampled from a human donor with basal cell carcinoma. This specimen was PBMCs, taken after anti-PD-1 treatment. V usage is TRBV28 and J usage is TRBJ1-3; the match to TRBD1 covers 7 bases. CDR3 protein: CASSLQGAGNTIYF. In DNA, the CDR3 is TGTGCCAGCAGTTTACAGGGGGCTGGAAACACCATATATTTT. Looking up the rest from reference TRBV28 and TRBJ1-3 gives the full variable domain: DVKVTQSSRYLVKRTGEKVFLECVQDMDHENMFWYRQDPGLGLRLIYFSYDVKMKEKGDIPEGYSVSREKKERFSLILESASTNQTSMYLCASSLQGAGNTIYFGEGSWLTVV.